A selection of T cell receptor beta chains follows, all from one sample in a study of T cell responses to AZD1222 COVID-19 vaccine. Libraries were prepared by immunoSEQ multiplex PCR; TCRdb keeps only in-frame clonotypes and omits some of them. The sample yields roughly 120,000 clones, 88% seen once. This specimen was peripheral blood, taken on day 0 of AZD1222 vaccination. These receptor sequences come from an adult in good health. CDR3s include the opening cysteine and the closing phenylalanine or tryptophan. A D gene is named only where the DNA matches it firmly. Clone size is stated in some rows and not others, as once, few, many or a class when expanded.

size: -; V: TRBV24-1; J: TRBJ1-2; D: TRBD1; DNA: TGTGCCACCAGCGGAGCGGGACAGGGCGAGACAGGCGGCTACACCTTC; CDR3: CATSGAGQGETGGYTF
size: -; V: TRBV2; J: TRBJ2-7; D: -; DNA: TGTGCCAGCAGTGAGGGTCCTGCCTACGAGCAGTACTTC; CDR3: CASSEGPAYEQYF
size: -; V: TRBV19; J: TRBJ1-5; D: TRBD1; DNA: TGTGCCAGTAGTGGACAGGGTAGCAATCAGCCCCAGCATTTT; CDR3: CASSGQGSNQPQHF
size: -; V: TRBV7-9; J: TRBJ1-4; D: -; DNA: TGTGCCAGCAGTGGATTAACAACTAATGAAAAACTGTTTTTT; CDR3: CASSGLTTNEKLFF
size: -; V: TRBV5-1; J: TRBJ2-7; D: TRBD2; DNA: TGCGCCAGCAGCTTGGTTGTGGGAGGGCCTCAGTACGAGCAGTACTTC; CDR3: CASSLVVGGPQYEQYF
size: -; V: TRBV9; J: TRBJ1-2; D: -; DNA: TGTGCCAGCAGCGAGTCCCTAGCAGCTAACTATGGCTACACCTTC; CDR3: CASSESLAANYGYTF
size: -; V: TRBV27; J: TRBJ1-2; D: -; DNA: TGTGCCAGCCGACCGGGACGGGTCACTTATGGCTACACCTTC; CDR3: CASRPGRVTYGYTF
size: -; V: TRBV27; J: TRBJ2-3; D: TRBD2; DNA: TGTGCCAGCAGTCTAGCGGGGGAAGATACGCAGTATTTT; CDR3: CASSLAGEDTQYF
size: -; V: TRBV19; J: TRBJ2-3; D: TRBD2; DNA: TGTGCCAGTAGGGGAAGCGGGAGTACAGATACGCAGTATTTT; CDR3: CASRGSGSTDTQYF
size: -; V: TRBV25-1; J: TRBJ2-1; D: -; DNA: TGTGCCAGCAGTGAATACCAGGGGTCTGCGATTGGGAATGAGCAGTTCTTC; CDR3: CASSEYQGSAIGNEQFF
size: -; V: TRBV14; J: TRBJ1-1; D: -; DNA: TGTGCCAGCGGAAGAGGCGGAAACACTGAAGCTTTCTTT; CDR3: CASGRGGNTEAFF
size: -; V: TRBV11-2; J: TRBJ1-2; D: TRBD1; DNA: TGTGCCAGCAGCTTAGGCGGGACAGTCGATGCTGGCTACACCTTC; CDR3: CASSLGGTVDAGYTF
size: once; V: TRBV27; J: TRBJ1-5; D: -; DNA: TGTGCCAGCAGGCCGCAAGGCCCCTATCAGCCCCAGCATTTT; CDR3: CASRPQGPYQPQHF
size: -; V: TRBV3-1/TRBV3-2; J: TRBJ1-1; D: -; DNA: TGTGCCAGCAGCCAAGATCTGGTGAAGTGGGGGACCGGAGACACTGAAGCTTTCTTT; CDR3: CASSQDLVKWGTGDTEAFF
size: -; V: TRBV11-2; J: TRBJ1-4; D: -; DNA: TGTGCCAGCAGCTTAGCCATCAGGGACGAAAAACTGTTTTTT; CDR3: CASSLAIRDEKLFF
size: few; V: TRBV27; J: TRBJ1-1; D: -; DNA: TGTGCCAGCAGTTTAAGGCAGGGAGGGGGCACTGAAGCTTTCTTT; CDR3: CASSLRQGGGTEAFF
size: once; V: TRBV3-1/TRBV3-2; J: TRBJ2-7; D: TRBD2; DNA: TGTGCCAGCAGTCTTCGGGAGGGCCGATACGAGCAGTACTTC; CDR3: CASSLREGRYEQYF
size: -; V: TRBV7-2; J: TRBJ1-1; D: -; DNA: TGTGCCAGCAGCTTGGGCAGGGAGGGTGAAGCTTTCTTT; CDR3: CASSLGREGEAFF
size: -; V: TRBV9; J: TRBJ2-3; D: -; DNA: TGTGCCAGCAGCGTAGGTGTGGGGGCAGGCGATACGCAGTATTTT; CDR3: CASSVGVGAGDTQYF
size: -; V: TRBV28; J: TRBJ2-5; D: TRBD2; DNA: TGTGCCAGCCGCGGGGGTTCGGAGACCCAGTACTTC; CDR3: CASRGGSETQYF
size: -; V: TRBV7-6; J: TRBJ2-2; D: TRBD1; DNA: TGTGCCAGCAGCTCTATCCGGGACAGGAGCTCAACGAACACCGGGGAGCTGTTTTTT; CDR3: CASSSIRDRSSTNTGELFF
size: -; V: TRBV6-6; J: TRBJ2-7; D: TRBD1; DNA: TGTGCCAGCAGTTACTCGACAGGGGACCCCTACGAGCAGTACTTC; CDR3: CASSYSTGDPYEQYF
size: -; V: TRBV12-3/TRBV12-4; J: TRBJ2-1; D: -; DNA: TGTGCCAGCACCTCCGGCTACAATGAGCAGTTCTTC; CDR3: CASTSGYNEQFF
size: -; V: TRBV4-3; J: TRBJ2-1; D: TRBD1; DNA: TGCGCCAGCAGCCCATCGACAGGGGGGTGGGAGCAGTTCTTC; CDR3: CASSPSTGGWEQFF
size: -; V: TRBV4-3; J: TRBJ1-6; D: -; DNA: TGCGCCAGCAGCCAAGATGTTAGGCAGGGGATGGGTTCACCCCTCCACTTT; CDR3: CASSQDVRQGMGSPLHF
size: -; V: TRBV13; J: TRBJ2-3; D: TRBD2; DNA: TGTGCCAGCAGCTACCTTAGACTAGCGGGAGCCAAAGATACGCAGTATTTT; CDR3: CASSYLRLAGAKDTQYF
size: -; V: TRBV9; J: TRBJ1-2; D: TRBD1; DNA: TGTGCCAGCAGCCGGACAGGGGGCAATGGCTACACCTTC; CDR3: CASSRTGGNGYTF
size: -; V: TRBV30; J: TRBJ1-6; D: -; DNA: TGTGCCTGGAGTCAACTCATAAATTCACCCCTCCACTTT; CDR3: CAWSQLINSPLHF